This T cell receptor (beta chain) was captured by sequencing in a study of cytomegalovirus exposure and HLA in healthy donors. General study findings and limits: It was confirmed in vitro that a few of the CMV-associated chains were specific for CMV antigens.

Use of 60 Vbeta and 13 Jbeta primers characterized the PCR. Sequencing used immunoSEQ multiplex PCR; TCRdb keeps in-frame clones, though not all of them. The profile shows approximately 160,000 clones, more than 65% of them singletons. Comments on this clone: Its target is unknown.

The sequenced sample was PBMCs. The TCR originated in a man aged 18 to 29 in good health and CMV-seropositive.

The CDR3 nucleotides read TGTGCCAGCAGCTTGACAGAGGAGGAAAAACTGTTTTTT. This encodes CASSLTEEEKLFF. The rearrangement links TRBV11-2 to TRBJ1-4; perhaps TRBD1 as D (5 bases). V shed 3 bases and J shed 8 bases, with 10 bases lying between them. Germline assignment: CDR1 SGHAT and CDR2 FQNNGV. The CDR3 consists of 13 residues.